This T cell receptor (beta chain) was recovered during a study of blood T cell repertoires in COVID-19. Turning to the study itself: In each case, the material was cDNA or gDNA derived from T cells, B-cell-depleted T cells, or PBMCs.

V gave up 3 bases and J gave up 4 bases, with 13 bases separating them. The CDR3 spans 15 residues. From germline, CDR1 is SEHNR and CDR2 FQNEAQ (reference sequence). Recruitment covered about 25 US areas and drew participants whose ages spanned about 18 to 89 years. The assay was immunoSEQ multiplex PCR, and TCRdb's table has in-frame clones only and misses some. The data contain about 330,000 clones, around 87% of them seen just once; the ten biggest clones take up approximately 5%. J is TRBJ2-1 and V is TRBV7-9; unclear D gene. The specimen sequenced was PBMCs or T cells enriched from blood (not recorded which). This receptor was taken from a woman between 25 and 40 years old who had recovered from COVID-19. The CDR3 nucleotides read TGTGCCAGCAGCTTGCCAGGATCCAAATACAATGAGCAGTTCTTC. This sequence encodes CASSLPGSKYNEQFF.